At least ten counts were recorded for the clone carrying this T cell receptor (beta chain). Germline V gives CDR1 SGHRS, CDR2 YFSETQ. The CDR3 covers 17 residues. V was cut by 1 base and J by 2 bases, with 17 bases left in between. The data belong to a study of T-cell reconstitution after alpha-beta-depleted transplantation in children. The library targeted TCRbeta and was prepared with unique molecular identifiers. In TCRdb, the PCR reads were re-called with MiXCR into one record per CDR3 protein. The top ten hold around 10% of the sample, which has 250,000 to 300,000 distinct CDR3 sequences, about 10% seen once.

The origin of this receptor is a human donor who donated a stem cell graft to a child with SCID. Sequenced material: PBMCs from the stem cell graft donor, taken from the stem cell graft. The rearrangement joins TRBV5-1 to TRBJ2-3; no definite D call. CDR3 loop: CASSLIWPRKSTDTQYF. The CDR3 nucleotides are TGCGCCAGCAGCTTGATTTGGCCGAGAAAATCCACAGATACGCAGTATTTT.